One sample yielded the 9 T cell receptor beta chains listed below, sequenced in a study of spatial heterogeneity in lung cancer (dated by TCRdb to between 2019 and 2020). Findings and caveats that apply to the study as a whole: The number of expanded intratumoral alpha and beta TCRs correlated with the tumor nonsynonymous mutation count.

To prepare the library, 5' RACE was applied. The reads were generated on a NextSeq 500. Through fastp at Q25 and MiXCR, TCRdb rebuilt clones from the public reads, retaining in-frame beta chains. Under each unique CDR3 protein, matching rows form one entry showing the most common genes and DNA. Present in this sample are roughly 5,200 distinct CDR3 sequences, 3.5% to 4% of which were seen just once. The ten largest clonotypes hold 20% to 30% of the sample. These receptors have no known antigen. Per the publication, the time point label means: sample taken at primary tumor resection. The source material was lung tumor tissue, sampled at surgery. The receptors here all came from a female donor with early-stage non-small cell lung cancer.

This clonotype was seen repeatedly, ten times or more. This sequence may be a read error, since a much larger clone differs from it by one base. The chain recombines TRBV13 with TRBJ1-2, with 7 positions matching TRBD1. The CDR3 is 14 amino acids. CDR1 PRHDT and CDR2 FYEKMQ come from the germline V gene (reference sequence). DNA for the CDR3: TGTGCCAGCAGCACCCCGGGACAGTCAAGTGGCTACAACTTC. This codes for CASSTPGQSSGYNF. Based on the CDR3 plus reference TRBV13 and TRBJ1-2, the full variable domain is AAGVIQSPRHLIKEKRETATLKCYPIPRHDTVYWYQQGPGQDPQFLISFYEKMQSDKGSIPDRFSAQQFSDYHSELNMSSLELGDSALYFCASSTPGQSSGYNFGSGTRLTVV.

This clonotype was detected ten times or more. This chain connects TRBV28 to TRBJ2-1, with 7 positions matching TRBD1. V lost 5 bases and J lost 6; bases outside the gene matches: 10. The CDR3 extends over 15 amino acids. Germline assignment: CDR1 MDHEN and CDR2 SYDVKM. The CDR3: CASSLRGQGVNEQFF. The DNA of the CDR3 is TGTGCCAGCAGTCTGAGGGGGCAAGGGGTCAATGAGCAGTTCTTC.

As to this clonotype: Being one base from a much bigger clone, this may be a read error. The chain uses TRBV11-2 and TRBJ1-2, with D possibly matching TRBD1 (6 bases). The CDR3 loop spans 13 amino acids. Germline values: CDR1 SGHAT, CDR2 FQNNGV. CDR3 residues: CASSLDRNYGYNF. The DNA of the CDR3 is TGTGCCAGCAGTTTAGACAGGAACTATGGCTACAACTTC. Based on the CDR3 plus reference TRBV11-2 and TRBJ1-2, the full variable domain is EAGVAQSPRYKIIEKRQSVAFWCNPISGHATLYWYQQILGQGPKLLIQFQNNGVVDDSQLPKDRFSAERLKGVDSTLKIQPAKLEDSAVYLCASSLDRNYGYNFGSGTRLTVV.

This clonotype has a count of ten or more. In DNA, the CDR3 is TGCGCCAGCAGTGAGGGTCCCGGGGAGCTGTTTTTT. This encodes CASSEGPGELFF. This chain uses TRBV10-2 with TRBJ2-2; D uncertain. Trimming cost V 2 bases and J 6 bases, with 4 bases left between them. This CDR3 has 12 residues. Germline V gene lookup returns CDR1 WSHSY and CDR2 SAAADI.

In this sample, this clonotype turned up many times. The rearrangement uses TRBV20-1 and TRBJ2-7; D remains unclear. This CDR3 contains 12 residues. With 6 bases removed from V and 3 bases from J, the gap between germline ends came to 12 bases. Per the germline V gene, CDR1 is DFQATT and CDR2 is SNEGSKA (reference sequence). The CDR3 loop is CSALLGDYEQYF. DNA for the CDR3: TGCAGTGCCCTTCTCGGCGACTACGAGCAGTACTTC.

This clonotype was picked up many times. The chain links TRBV23-1 to TRBJ1-5; the match to TRBD1 covers 7 bases. TRBV23-1 is an open reading frame, and its role is uncertain. CDR3 length: 18 amino acids. The trim removed 0 bases at V and 3 bases at J, leaving 11 bases unmatched. The CDR3 reads CASSQSWPTGVTNQPQHF. CDR3 nucleotides: TGCGCCAGCAGTCAATCGTGGCCTACAGGGGTCACCAATCAGCCCCAGCATTTT.

This clonotype was detected ten times or more. This chain connects TRBV6-5 to TRBJ1-5; 9 positions agree with TRBD1. Per germline, CDR1 MNHEY and CDR2 SVGAGI. This CDR3 has 15 amino acids. V lost 5 bases to trimming and J lost 3 bases; unmatched junction nucleotides: 5. CDR3 sequence reads: CASSTGTGYNQPQHF. The DNA of the CDR3 is TGTGCCAGCAGTACCGGGACAGGGTACAATCAGCCCCAGCATTTT.

This clonotype is medium-sized in the sample. This sequence joins TRBV12-3 or TRBV12-4 and TRBJ2-7; D is unclear. The CDR3 is 12 residues long. Trimming pared 4 bases from V and 5 bases from J, leaving 9 bases between. The chain's CDR3 is CASSSRQDEQYF. CDR3 in DNA: TGTGCCAGCAGTTCCAGACAAGACGAGCAGTACTTC.

This chain uses TRBV5-1 with TRBJ1-4; possibly TRBD1 for D (5 bases). Per the germline V gene, CDR1 is SGHRS and CDR2 is YFSETQ. The CDR3 consists of 15 residues. The chain's CDR3 is CERRYGTATNEKLFF. Written as DNA, the CDR3 is TGCGAAAGAAGATACGGGACTGCAACTAATGAAAAACTGTTTTTT.